The 10 T cell receptor beta chains below come from one sample, sequenced in a study of T-cell memory formation after mild COVID-19. TCRdb re-derived calls from the 5' RACE reads in MiXCR, one entry per CDR3 protein. Here the sample spans around 130,000 distinct CDR3 sequences, around 14% being singletons. Source material: PBMCs or a T cell subset sorted from them (not recorded which). The receptors were gathered from an adult woman who had mild COVID-19 (a few samples of this study predate the infection). Cell type and time point are not known.

The sample holds a few counts of this clonotype. The rearrangement uses TRBV12-3 or TRBV12-4 and TRBJ2-7; D remains unclear. The length of the CDR3 is 14 residues. Trimming stripped 5 bases from V and 2 bases from J, with 13 bases between. The CDR3 DNA sequence: TGTGCCAGCAGTCCAGAGACTTCGCCCTACGAGCAGTACTTC. Protein product: CASSPETSPYEQYF.

V gene TRBV9 combines with J gene TRBJ2-1; 13 nucleotides line up with TRBD2. J was trimmed by 10 bases and V by 4 bases; bases with no gene match: 11. This CDR3 spans 16 amino acids. Germline V lookup: CDR1 SGDLS, CDR2 YYNGEE. The CDR3 protein is CASSSRWGLAGSEQFF. CDR3 nucleotide sequence: TGTGCCAGCAGCTCCCGTTGGGGACTAGCGGGAAGCGAGCAGTTCTTC. Complete variable domain (other parts from reference TRBV9 and TRBJ2-1): DSGVTQTPKHLITATGQRVTLRCSPRSGDLSVYWYQQSLDQGLQFLIQYYNGEERAKGNILERFSAQQFPDLHSELNLSSLELGDSALYFCASSSRWGLAGSEQFFGPGTRLTVL.

This clonotype was observed a few times. The rearrangement uses TRBV4-1 and TRBJ1-1, with D tentatively TRBD1 (5 bases). V was cut by 1 base and J by 1 base, with 19 bases left in between. The CDR3 runs 18 residues. Per germline, CDR1 MGHRA and CDR2 YSYEKL. The CDR3 DNA follows: TGCGCCAGCAGCCAAGTTTTCCGCAGAACCGACAGGAACACTGAAGCTTTCTTT. This encodes CASSQVFRRTDRNTEAFF.

This clonotype was seen at least ten times. The chain's CDR3 is CASSQEGGHSSYEQYF. DNA of the CDR3: TGCGCCAGCAGCCAAGAAGGAGGCCACAGCTCCTACGAGCAGTACTTC. V usage is TRBV4-3 and J usage is TRBJ2-7; possibly TRBD2 for D (5 bases). The germline V and J ends were trimmed by 0 bases and 0 bases, with 12 bases remaining between them. Germline CDR1 and CDR2: LGHNA and YSLEER. CDR3 size: 16 residues.

This clonotype has just a few counts. The CDR3, as DNA: TGTGCCAGCAGTTCTGGGACAGGGGGCAATCAGCCCCAGCATTTT. It yields the protein CASSSGTGGNQPQHF. The chain carries TRBV6-2 or TRBV6-3 and TRBJ1-5; 10 nucleotides line up with TRBD1. V lost 4 bases and J lost 2; bases outside the gene matches: 2. CDR1 and CDR2 from the germline V gene are MNHEY and SVGEGT. The CDR3 runs 15 residues.

In this sample, this clonotype turned up a few times. The chain is built from TRBV5-1 and TRBJ2-3; 8 bases fit TRBD2. The junction had 5 bases not matched to a gene; V was cut back by 6 bases and J by 2 bases. Germline-derived CDR1 and CDR2 are SGHRS and YFSETQ. The CDR3 is 14 residues long. The CDR3: CASKLADSTDTQYF. CDR3 bases: TGCGCCAGCAAACTAGCGGATTCCACAGATACGCAGTATTTT.

The V call is TRBV7-9, the J call TRBJ2-7, with TRBD2 matching over 9 bases. There are 15 residues in the CDR3. Trimming cost V 7 bases and J 0 bases; bases outside gene matches: 7. The germline V gene encodes CDR1 SEHNR and CDR2 FQNEAQ (reference sequence). Here the CDR3 reads CASTILSGSSYEQYF. The CDR3 DNA follows: TGTGCCAGCACCATACTTAGCGGGAGCTCCTACGAGCAGTACTTC.

V and J are TRBV5-1 and TRBJ1-1, with D uncertain. V was shortened by 0 bases and J by 8 bases, with 8 bases between the two germline ends. This CDR3 is 12 amino acids long. Germline CDR1 reads SGHRS; CDR2 reads YFSETQ. The CDR3 is CASSLGGVEAFF. The CDR3 DNA is TGCGCCAGCAGCTTGGGTGGCGTGGAAGCTTTCTTT.

This clonotype has just a few counts. The chain uses TRBV9 and TRBJ1-5; D is unresolved. Germline V gene lookup returns CDR1 SGDLS and CDR2 YYNGEE. The CDR3 totals 13 residues. The V gene lost 6 bases and the J gene lost 7 bases, with 14 bases spanning the gap. The CDR3 is CASNSGEEQPQHF. In DNA form, the CDR3 reads TGTGCCAGCAATTCGGGCGAGGAACAGCCCCAGCATTTT.

The rearrangement joins TRBV20-1 to TRBJ2-1; D might be TRBD2 (5 bases). This CDR3 is 16 amino acids long. Germline CDR1 is DFQATT and CDR2 is SNEGSKA (reference sequence). V was clipped by 1 base and J by 3 bases, with 16 bases between them. The CDR3 DNA follows: TGCAGTGCTAGAGCTAAGCCGCGGACTTTCTACAATGAGCAGTTCTTC. Protein: CSARAKPRTFYNEQFF.